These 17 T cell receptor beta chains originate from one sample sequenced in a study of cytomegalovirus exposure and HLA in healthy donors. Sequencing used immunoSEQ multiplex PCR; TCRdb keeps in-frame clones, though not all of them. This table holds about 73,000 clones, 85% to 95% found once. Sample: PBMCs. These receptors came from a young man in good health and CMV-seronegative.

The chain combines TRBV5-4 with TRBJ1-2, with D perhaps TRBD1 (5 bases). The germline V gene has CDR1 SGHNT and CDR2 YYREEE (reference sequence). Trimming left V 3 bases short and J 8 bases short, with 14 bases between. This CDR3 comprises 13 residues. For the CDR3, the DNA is TGTGCCAGCAGCTACCCGGGGGTTGAGGGCTACACCTTC. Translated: CASSYPGVEGYTF.

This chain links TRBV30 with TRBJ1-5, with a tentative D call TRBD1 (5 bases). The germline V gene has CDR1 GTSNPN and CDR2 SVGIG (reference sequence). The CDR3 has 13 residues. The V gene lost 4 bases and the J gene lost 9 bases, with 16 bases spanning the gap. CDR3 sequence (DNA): TGTGCCTGGAACTCTCAGGGTTCTGGGCCCCAGCATTTT. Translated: CAWNSQGSGPQHF.

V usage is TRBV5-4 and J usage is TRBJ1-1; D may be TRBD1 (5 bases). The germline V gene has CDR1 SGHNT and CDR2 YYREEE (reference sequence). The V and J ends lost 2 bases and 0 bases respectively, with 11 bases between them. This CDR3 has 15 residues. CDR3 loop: CASSFNGGMNTEAFF. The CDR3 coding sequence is TGTGCCAGCAGCTTTAACGGGGGAATGAACACTGAAGCTTTCTTT.

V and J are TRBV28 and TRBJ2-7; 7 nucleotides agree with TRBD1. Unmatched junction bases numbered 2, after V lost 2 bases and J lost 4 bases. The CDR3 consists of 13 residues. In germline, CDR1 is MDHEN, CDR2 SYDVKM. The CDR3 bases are TGTGCCAGCAGTTTAGGGACAGTGTACGAGCAGTACTTC. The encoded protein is CASSLGTVYEQYF.

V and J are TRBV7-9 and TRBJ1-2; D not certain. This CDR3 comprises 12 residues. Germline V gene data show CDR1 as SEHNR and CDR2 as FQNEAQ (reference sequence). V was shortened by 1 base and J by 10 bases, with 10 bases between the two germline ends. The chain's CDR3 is CASSLEWGAYTF. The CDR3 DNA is TGTGCCAGCAGCTTAGAGTGGGGAGCCTACACCTTC.

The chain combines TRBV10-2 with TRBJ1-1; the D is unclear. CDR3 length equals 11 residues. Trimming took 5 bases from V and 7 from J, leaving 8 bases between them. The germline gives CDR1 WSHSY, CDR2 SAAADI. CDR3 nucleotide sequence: TGCGCCAGCAGTTCGGCGGTTGAAGCTTTCTTT. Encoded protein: CASSSAVEAFF.

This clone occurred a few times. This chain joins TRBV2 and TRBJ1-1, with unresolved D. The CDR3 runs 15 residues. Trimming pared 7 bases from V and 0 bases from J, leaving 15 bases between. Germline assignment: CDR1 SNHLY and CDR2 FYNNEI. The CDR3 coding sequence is TGTGCCAGCATTAAGGAGGCCGTTTTGAACACTGAAGCTTTCTTT. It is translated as CASIKEAVLNTEAFF.

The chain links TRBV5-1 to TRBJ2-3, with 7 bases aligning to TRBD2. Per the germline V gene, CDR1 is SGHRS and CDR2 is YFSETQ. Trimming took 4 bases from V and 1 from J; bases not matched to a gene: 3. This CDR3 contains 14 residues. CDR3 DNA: TGCGCCAGCAGCCCTCTAGCGGGCACAGATACGCAGTATTTT. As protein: CASSPLAGTDTQYF.

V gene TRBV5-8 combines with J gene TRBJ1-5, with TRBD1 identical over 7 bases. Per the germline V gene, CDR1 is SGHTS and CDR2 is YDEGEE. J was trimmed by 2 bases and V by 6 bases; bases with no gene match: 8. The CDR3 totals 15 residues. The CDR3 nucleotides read TGTGCCAGCACATATCACAGGGGCGGCAATCAGCCCCAGCATTTT. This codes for CASTYHRGGNQPQHF.

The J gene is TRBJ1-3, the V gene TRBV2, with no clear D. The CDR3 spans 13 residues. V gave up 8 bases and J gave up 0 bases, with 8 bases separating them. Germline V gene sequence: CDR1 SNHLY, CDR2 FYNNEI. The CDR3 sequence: CASERSSGNTIYF. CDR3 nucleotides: TGTGCCAGCGAAAGGAGCTCTGGAAACACCATATATTTT.

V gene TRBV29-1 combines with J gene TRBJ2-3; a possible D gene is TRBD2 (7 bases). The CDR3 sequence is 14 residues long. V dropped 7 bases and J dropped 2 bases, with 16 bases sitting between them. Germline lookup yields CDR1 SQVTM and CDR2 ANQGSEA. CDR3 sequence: CSALKGGVTDTQYF. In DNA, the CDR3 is TGCAGCGCCTTAAAGGGGGGGGTCACAGATACGCAGTATTTT.

CDR3 sequence (DNA): TGTGCCAGCAGCTCCTGGACAGGGGTGAACACTGAAGCTTTCTTT. Its translation is CASSSWTGVNTEAFF. The chain carries TRBV5-8 and TRBJ1-1; 9 bases are shared with TRBD1. Germline assignment: CDR1 SGHTS and CDR2 YDEGEE. V shed 3 bases, J shed 0 bases, and the junction held 3 bases outside the gene matches. This CDR3 spans 15 amino acids.

CDR3 in amino acids: CASQGRNGYTF. The CDR3 nucleotides read TGTGCCTCACAGGGAAGAAATGGCTACACCTTC. The chain links TRBV10-3 to TRBJ1-2; D is possibly TRBD1 (6 bases). CDR1 is ENHRY and CDR2 is SYGVKD in the germline V gene. V dropped 11 bases and J dropped 6 bases, with 13 bases sitting between them. This CDR3 has 11 residues.

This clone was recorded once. CDR3 sequence reads: CATPGQGLYEQYF. CDR3 DNA: TGTGCCACCCCGGGACAGGGACTATACGAGCAGTACTTC. The V call is TRBV15, the J call TRBJ2-7; 9 positions match TRBD1. Germline CDR1 and CDR2: LNHNV and YYDKDF (reference sequence). The V gene end was trimmed by 8 bases and the J gene end by 4 bases; junction bases not matched to a gene: 6. This CDR3 spans 13 amino acids.

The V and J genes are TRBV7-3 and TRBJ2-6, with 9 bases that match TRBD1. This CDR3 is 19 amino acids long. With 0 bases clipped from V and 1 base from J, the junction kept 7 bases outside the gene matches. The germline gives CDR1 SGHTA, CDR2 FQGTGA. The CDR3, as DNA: TGTGCCAGCAGCTTAACCCGACAGGGGGGGATATCTGGGGCCAACGTCCTGACTTTC. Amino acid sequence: CASSLTRQGGISGANVLTF.

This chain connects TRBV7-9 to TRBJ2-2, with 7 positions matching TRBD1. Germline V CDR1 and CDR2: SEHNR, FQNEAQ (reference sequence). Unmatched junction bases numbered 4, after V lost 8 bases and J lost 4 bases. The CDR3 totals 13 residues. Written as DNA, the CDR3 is TGTGCCAGCCGGGACAGCGGCACCGGGGAGCTGTTTTTT. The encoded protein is CASRDSGTGELFF.

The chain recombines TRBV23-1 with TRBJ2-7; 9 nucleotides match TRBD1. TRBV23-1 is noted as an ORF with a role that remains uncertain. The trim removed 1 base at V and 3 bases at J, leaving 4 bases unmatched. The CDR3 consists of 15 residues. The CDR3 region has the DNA TGCGCCAGCAGTCAATTGGACAGGGGAGTCTACGAGCAGTACTTC. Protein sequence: CASSQLDRGVYEQYF.